Each of the 11 T cell receptor beta chains below was sequenced from the same sample in a study of T cell clonality in common variable immunodeficiency. Method: immunoSEQ multiplex PCR; TCRdb's copy keeps in-frame clones and lacks some. The sample has tens of thousands of clones, none seen only once; the top ten hold 0.8%. The specimen sequenced was peripheral blood mononuclear cells. These receptor sequences come from a person aged 18-69 years in good health.

This clone was detected many times. The observed sequence ends 3 residues before the CDR3 terminus, with the missing tail filled in from the germline J gene. V usage is TRBV2 and J usage is TRBJ2-5; a possible D gene is TRBD1 (5 bases). Trimming took 1 base from V and 4 from J, leaving 10 bases between them. The CDR3 sequence is 14 residues long. Per the germline V gene, CDR1 is SNHLY and CDR2 is FYNNEI. CDR3 bases read: TGTGCCAGCAGTGAAGATCCAGGGCGAGAGACC. Encoded protein: CASSEDPGRET. The CDR3 as a whole reads CASSEDPGRETQYF.

Many counts were recorded for this clone. The read ends 3 residues shy of where the CDR3 ends; the end is completed using the germline J gene. V is TRBV6-2 or TRBV6-3 and J is TRBJ2-1; weak D call: TRBD1 (6 bases). The V end was cut by 6 bases, the J end by 6 bases, with 12 bases between. Germline CDR1 is MNHEY and CDR2 is SVGEGT. The CDR3 consists of 13 residues. This CDR3 is CASSPDRINEQFF. The sequenced CDR3 bases are TGTGCCAGCAGCCCGGACAGAATCAATGAG.

This clone was counted ten times or more. The missing CDR3 end, 3 residues past where the read stops, is filled in from the germline J gene. The J gene is TRBJ2-7, the V gene TRBV20-1, with a tentative D call TRBD1 (6 bases). CDR1 is DFQATT, CDR2 SNEGSKA, per germline (reference sequence). Trimming removed 5 bases at V and 5 bases at J, with 13 bases between. The CDR3 is 12 amino acids. CDR3 bases read: TGCAGTGCTTCAGGGGTTTCTAACGAG. Protein product: CSASGVSNE. The CDR3 as a whole reads CSASGVSNEQYF.

This clone was observed at least ten times. Read sequence stops 3 residues before the CDR3 end, and the germline J gene provides the missing end. The rearrangement uses TRBV20-1 and TRBJ2-7; D is unclear. Germline CDR1 is DFQATT and CDR2 is SNEGSKA (reference sequence). V lost 0 bases and J 2 bases, leaving 8 bases between the germline ends. The CDR3 has 13 amino acids. Incomplete CDR3 DNA: TGCAGTGCTAGAGATTGGTCGGCCTACGAG. Residues: CSARDWSAYE. The whole CDR3 is CSARDWSAYEQYF.

This clone was detected ten times or more. The read comes to an end 3 residues before the CDR3 does, leaving the germline J gene to fill in the end. The chain joins TRBV19 to TRBJ2-2, with D perhaps given as TRBD1 or TRBD2 (5 bases each). This CDR3 has 14 amino acids. CDR1 and CDR2 (germline): LNHDA, SQIVND (reference sequence). The V end was cut by 3 bases, the J end by 4 bases, with 9 bases between. CDR3 DNA (partial): TGTGCCAGTAGTATTTCAGGGAGCACCGGGGAG. Its translation: CASSISGSTGE. The entire CDR3 sequence reads CASSISGSTGELFF.

This clone came up many times. The CDR3 is cut off 3 residues early in the read; its end comes from the germline J gene. V is TRBV18 and J is TRBJ2-1; tentative D call: TRBD2 (8 bases). The CDR3 runs to 15 residues. Germline V lookup: CDR1 KGHSH, CDR2 LQKENI. Trimming removed 3 bases from V and 8 bases from J, with 17 bases in between. This chain's CDR3 is CASSPSGGGFYEQFF. The CDR3 bases that were read are TGTGCCAGCTCACCGTCGGGAGGGGGCTTTTATGAG.

This clone was counted many times. The read halts 3 residues ahead of the CDR3 end, with the missing end drawn from the germline J gene. V gene TRBV20-1 combines with J gene TRBJ1-5; D is unclear. The CDR3 contains 13 residues. Germline CDR1 and CDR2: DFQATT and SNEGSKA (reference sequence). The V and J ends lost 3 bases and 3 bases respectively, with 9 bases between them. CDR3 amino acids: CSASQAFNQPQHF. CDR3 DNA, as far as it was read: TGCAGTGCTAGTCAGGCTTTCAATCAGCCC.

This clone showed up many times. The CDR3 extends 3 residues past the end of the read, so its final part is completed from the germline J gene. This rearrangement joins TRBV2 to TRBJ2-5, with D maybe TRBD2 (5 bases). CDR1 is SNHLY and CDR2 is FYNNEI in the germline V gene. CDR3 length equals 13 residues. The V end was cut by 6 bases, the J end by 1 base, with 9 bases between. CDR3 protein: CASRPGLQETQYF. The sequenced part of the CDR3 DNA is TGTGCCAGCAGACCCGGACTCCAAGAGACC.

This clone appeared many times. From the germline J gene comes the end of the CDR3, since the read stops 3 residues before it. The V call is TRBV7-2, the J call TRBJ2-1, with 10 bases aligning to TRBD2. The CDR3 extends over 15 amino acids. Trimming took 5 bases from V and 4 from J; bases not matched to a gene: 5. CDR1 and CDR2 from the germline V gene are SGHTA and FQGNSA. The CDR3 loop reads CASSLRGLAYNEQFF. CDR3 bases read: TGTGCCAGCAGCCTACGGGGACTAGCGTACAATGAG.

This clone has a count of ten or more. Sequencing ends 3 residues short of the CDR3 end; the germline J gene provides the rest. The genes are TRBV7-3 and TRBJ2-1, with 14 bases fitting TRBD2. The germline CDR1 and CDR2 sequences are SGHTA and FQGTGA. This CDR3 spans 16 amino acids. Trimming cost V 5 bases and J 8 bases; bases outside gene matches: 8. CDR3 sequence reads: CASSPTPGLAGDEQFF. The CDR3 bases that were read are TGTGCCAGCAGCCCAACACCGGGACTAGCGGGAGATGAG.

This clone was seen at least ten times. Read coverage stops 3 residues before the CDR3 terminus; the germline J gene supplies the remainder. The chain employs TRBV19 and TRBJ2-3; 9 bases are shared with TRBD2. Germline V lookup: CDR1 LNHDA, CDR2 SQIVND (reference sequence). Germline trimming cut 6 bases from V and 6 bases from J; bases unmatched to any gene: 10. The CDR3 has 15 residues. This chain's CDR3 is CASRFGGGRADTQYF. The CDR3 bases that were read are TGTGCCAGTAGGTTCGGTGGCGGGAGGGCCGATACG.